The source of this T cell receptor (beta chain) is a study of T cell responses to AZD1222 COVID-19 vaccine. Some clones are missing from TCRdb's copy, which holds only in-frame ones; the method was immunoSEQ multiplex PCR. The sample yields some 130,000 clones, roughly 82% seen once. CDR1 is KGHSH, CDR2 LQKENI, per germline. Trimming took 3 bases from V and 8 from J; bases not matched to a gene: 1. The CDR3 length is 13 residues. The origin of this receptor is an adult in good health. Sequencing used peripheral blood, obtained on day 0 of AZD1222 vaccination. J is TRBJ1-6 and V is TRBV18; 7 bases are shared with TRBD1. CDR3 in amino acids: CASSPTGDSPLHF. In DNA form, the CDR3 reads TGTGCCAGCTCACCCACAGGGGATTCACCCCTCCACTTT.